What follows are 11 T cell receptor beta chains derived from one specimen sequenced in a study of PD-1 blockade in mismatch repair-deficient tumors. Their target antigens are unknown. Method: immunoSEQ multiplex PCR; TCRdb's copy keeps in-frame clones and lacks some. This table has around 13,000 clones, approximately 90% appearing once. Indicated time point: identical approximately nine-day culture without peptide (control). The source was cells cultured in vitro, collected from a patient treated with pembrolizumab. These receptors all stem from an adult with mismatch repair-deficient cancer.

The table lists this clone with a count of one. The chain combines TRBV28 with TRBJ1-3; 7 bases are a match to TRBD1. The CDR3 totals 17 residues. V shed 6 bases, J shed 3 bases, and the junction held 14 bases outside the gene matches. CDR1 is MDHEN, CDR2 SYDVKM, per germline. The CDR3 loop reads CASSSDIPDRVGNTIYF. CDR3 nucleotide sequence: TGTGCCAGCAGCTCTGATATACCAGACAGGGTTGGAAACACCATATATTTT.

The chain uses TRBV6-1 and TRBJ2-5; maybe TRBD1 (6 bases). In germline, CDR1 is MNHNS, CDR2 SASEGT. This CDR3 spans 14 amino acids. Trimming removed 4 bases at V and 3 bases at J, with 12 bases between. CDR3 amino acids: CASSAYRAKETQYF. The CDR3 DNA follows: TGTGCCAGCAGTGCCTACAGGGCCAAAGAGACCCAGTACTTC.

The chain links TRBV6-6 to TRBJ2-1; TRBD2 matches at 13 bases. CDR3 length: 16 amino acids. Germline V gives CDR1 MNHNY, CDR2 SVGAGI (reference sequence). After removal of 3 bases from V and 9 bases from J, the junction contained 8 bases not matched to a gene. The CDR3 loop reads CASSYTLAGGIGEQFF. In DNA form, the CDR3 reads TGTGCCAGCAGTTATACACTAGCGGGAGGGATTGGTGAGCAGTTCTTC.

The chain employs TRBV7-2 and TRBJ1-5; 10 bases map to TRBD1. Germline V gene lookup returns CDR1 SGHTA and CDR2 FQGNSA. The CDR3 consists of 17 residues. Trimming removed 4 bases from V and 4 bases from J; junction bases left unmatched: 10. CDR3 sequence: CASSSRTGGRGNQPQHF. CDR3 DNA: TGTGCCAGCAGCTCCCGGACAGGGGGACGGGGGAATCAGCCCCAGCATTTT. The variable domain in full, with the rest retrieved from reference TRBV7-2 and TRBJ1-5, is GAGVSQSPSNKVTEKGKDVELRCDPISGHTALYWYRQSLGQGLEFLIYFQGNSAPDKSGLPSDRFSAERTGGSVSTLTIQRTQQEDSAVYLCASSSRTGGRGNQPQHFGDGTRLSIL.

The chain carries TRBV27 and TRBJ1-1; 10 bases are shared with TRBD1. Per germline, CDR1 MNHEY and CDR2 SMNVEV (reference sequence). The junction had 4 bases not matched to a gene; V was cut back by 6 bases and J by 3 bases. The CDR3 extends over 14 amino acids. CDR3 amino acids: CASSWTGGYTEAFF. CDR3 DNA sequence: TGTGCCAGCAGCTGGACAGGGGGGTACACTGAAGCTTTCTTT.

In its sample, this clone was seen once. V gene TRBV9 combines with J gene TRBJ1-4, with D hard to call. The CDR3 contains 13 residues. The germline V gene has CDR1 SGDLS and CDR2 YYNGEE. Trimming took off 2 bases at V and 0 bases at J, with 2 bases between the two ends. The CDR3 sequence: CASSVATNEKLFF. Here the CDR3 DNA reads TGTGCCAGCAGCGTGGCAACTAATGAAAAACTGTTTTTT.

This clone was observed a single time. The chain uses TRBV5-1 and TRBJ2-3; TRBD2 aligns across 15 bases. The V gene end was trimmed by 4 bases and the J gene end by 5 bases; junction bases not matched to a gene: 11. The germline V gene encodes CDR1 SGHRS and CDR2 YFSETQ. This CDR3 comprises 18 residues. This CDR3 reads CASSHGLAGGAWVDTQYF. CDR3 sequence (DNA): TGCGCCAGCAGCCACGGACTAGCGGGAGGGGCCTGGGTAGATACGCAGTATTTT.

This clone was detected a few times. The CDR3 DNA sequence: TGTGCCAGCAGCTCGAGAGGCGGGGAGCTGTTTTTT. Protein: CASSSRGGELFF. The V call is TRBV13, the J call TRBJ2-2, with no clear D. Germline V lookup: CDR1 PRHDT, CDR2 FYEKMQ (reference sequence). CDR3 size: 12 residues. Trimming took off 4 bases at V and 7 bases at J, with 7 bases between the two ends.

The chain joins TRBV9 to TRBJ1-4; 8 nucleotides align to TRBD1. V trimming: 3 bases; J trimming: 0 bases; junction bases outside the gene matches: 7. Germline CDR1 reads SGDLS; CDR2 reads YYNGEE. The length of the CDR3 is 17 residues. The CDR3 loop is CASSADRGWATNEKLFF. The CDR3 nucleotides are TGTGCCAGCAGCGCCGACAGGGGTTGGGCAACTAATGAAAAACTGTTTTTT.

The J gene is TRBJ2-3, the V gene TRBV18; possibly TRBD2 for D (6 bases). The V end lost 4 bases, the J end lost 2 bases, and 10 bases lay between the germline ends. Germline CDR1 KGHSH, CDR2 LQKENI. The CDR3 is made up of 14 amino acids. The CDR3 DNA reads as TGTGCCAGCTCACGGGACTCTCCCACAGATACGCAGTATTTT. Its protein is CASSRDSPTDTQYF.

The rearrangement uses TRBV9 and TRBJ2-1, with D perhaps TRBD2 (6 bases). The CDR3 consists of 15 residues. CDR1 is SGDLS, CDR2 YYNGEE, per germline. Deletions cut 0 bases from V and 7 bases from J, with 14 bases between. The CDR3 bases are TGTGCCAGCAGCGTAGGGGACTCCCTTTCAAATGAGCAGTTCTTC. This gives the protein CASSVGDSLSNEQFF.